This T cell receptor (beta chain) was sequenced during a study of shared clonotypes between healthy human individuals. Every donor, a Caucasian adult, lived in Nashville, Tennessee. Trimming at V came to 5 bases and at J to 2 bases, leaving 2 bases not matched to a gene. This CDR3 is built from 15 residues. In germline, CDR1 is SGHAT, CDR2 FQNNGV. Study-wide results and limits: Researchers sampled only blood; tissue repertoires likely differ.

In the case of this clone: The target antigen is unknown.

The assay was carried out at the deep level. In the source study's methods: ImmunoSEQ output lacked quality scores and full-length reads, limiting matched filtering. The data were produced by immunoSEQ multiplex PCR, yet TCRdb's version contains in-frame clones alone and is incomplete. V and J calls and clone size are those listed in that table; D and trimming were worked out from the DNA. The sample has around 720,000 clones, approximately 73% seen once. This sequence was found in a woman in her twenties or thirties in good health. The chain combines TRBV11-2 with TRBJ2-1, with 11 bases matching TRBD2. The sample taken for sequencing was memory CD4+ T cells sorted from blood. Subset defined: CD45RA-negative fraction. CDR3 nucleotides: TGTGCCAGCAGCAAGACTAGCGGGACCTACAATGAGCAGTTCTTC. Translation: CASSKTSGTYNEQFF. Combining the CDR3 with reference TRBV11-2 and TRBJ2-1 gives the whole variable domain EAGVAQSPRYKIIEKRQSVAFWCNPISGHATLYWYQQILGQGPKLLIQFQNNGVVDDSQLPKDRFSAERLKGVDSTLKIQPAKLEDSAVYLCASSKTSGTYNEQFFGPGTRLTVL.